Listed below are T cell receptor beta chains from one sample, sequenced in a study of T cell repertoires in cytomegalovirus infection. Their antigens are not known. TCRdb redid the calling of the reads with MiXCR, one entry per CDR3 protein. The profile shows approximately 1,000,000 distinct CDR3 sequences, roughly 30% of them singletons. The sequenced sample was cultured CD8+ T cells from PBMCs, obtained from culture after CMV antigen stimulation. The source is a human donor in good health (CMV status not recorded). Some clones in this sample may be carry-over from other donors' samples. Each CDR3 is given with its conserved first and last residue. Each record gives: clone size, D gene, J gene, V gene, CDR3 DNA, CDR3 protein. A D gene is named only where the DNA matches it firmly. Not every row has a clone size; where given, it reads once, few, many or a size class.

many,.,TRBJ2-3,TRBV7-2,TGTGCCAGCAGCCCGCGGGGAGGCATATACGCAGATACGCAGTATTTT,CASSPRGGIYADTQYF
.,.,TRBJ1-1,TRBV6-5,TGTGCCAGCAGTTACTCCCTGGGGGGCCGTGAAGCTTTCTTT,CASSYSLGGREAFF
.,.,TRBJ1-5,TRBV6-5,TGTGCCAGCGGTCGGCAGGGAAACAATCAGCCCCAGCATTTT,CASGRQGNNQPQHF
few,.,TRBJ2-1,TRBV12-5,TGTGCCAGCGGCCCCTCCTACAATGAGCAGTTCTTC,CASGPSYNEQFF
.,TRBD1,TRBJ1-1,TRBV5-6,TGTGCCAGCAGCTTGGCCGAGACAGGGACCCCCGGGTTGAACACTGAAGCTTTCTTT,CASSLAETGTPGLNTEAFF
few,TRBD1,TRBJ2-5,TRBV5-6,TGTGCCAGCAGCTTCGGACAGGCCGAGACCCAGTACTTC,CASSFGQAETQYF
many,.,TRBJ2-3,TRBV6-5,TGTGCCAGCAGTTCCCCCTTTCGGGCGCCTAGCACAGATACGCAGTATTTT,CASSSPFRAPSTDTQYF
.,.,TRBJ1-2,TRBV27,TGTGCCAGCAGTTTACGAGGGACGGGTGGCTACACCTTC,CASSLRGTGGYTF
few,.,TRBJ2-2,TRBV4-3,TGCGCCAGCAGCCAAGAAACCTGGCAAAAGGAGGAGCTGTTTTTT,CASSQETWQKEELFF
.,.,TRBJ1-5,TRBV6-1,TGTGCCAGTAGACAGAGTAAGCCCCAGCATTTT,CASRQSKPQHF
.,.,TRBJ1-4,TRBV19,TGTGCCAGCTCTCCGCGGGTGGGTGAAAAACTGTTTTTT,CASSPRVGEKLFF
.,.,TRBJ2-3,TRBV5-6,TGTGCCAGCAGCTTGGAGGGACTGGGTAGCACAGATACGCAGTATTTT,CASSLEGLGSTDTQYF
.,TRBD1,TRBJ2-2,TRBV2,TGTGCCAGCAGTGAAAAGACCGATAGGGGACAGGGAAGGACCGGGGAGCTGTTTTTT,CASSEKTDRGQGRTGELFF
.,TRBD1,TRBJ1-2,TRBV10-3,TGTGCCATCAGTGAGAATACAGGGGCCGATGGCTACACCTTC,CAISENTGADGYTF
.,.,TRBJ2-2,TRBV7-6,TGTGCCAGCAGCCATCCAGAGGGAGGCGCGAACACCGGGGAGCTGTTTTTT,CASSHPEGGANTGELFF
.,TRBD2,TRBJ2-1,TRBV9,TGTGCCAGCAGCCCCTCCGGGACTAGCGGGGGGGCGGGGAATGAGCAGTTCTTC,CASSPSGTSGGAGNEQFF
many,TRBD2,TRBJ2-7,TRBV7-6,TGTGCCAGCAGCCCCGGGGCCGCTACTTGGACTAGCGGGGACTCCTACGAGCAGTACTTC,CASSPGAATWTSGDSYEQYF
many,TRBD1,TRBJ2-5,TRBV6-6,TGTGCCAGCAGTTACTTAACCTCTGACAGGGTGGAAGAGACCCAGTACTTC,CASSYLTSDRVEETQYF
.,.,TRBJ2-1,TRBV25-1,TGTGCCAGCAGTGAGAGGGGGGGCCTCGATGAGCAGTTCTTC,CASSERGGLDEQFF
.,TRBD2,TRBJ2-1,TRBV4-2,TGTGCCAGCAGCCAAGATCCTCTAGCGGGGGGTATGCATGAGCAGTTCTTC,CASSQDPLAGGMHEQFF
few,.,TRBJ1-5,TRBV10-3,TGTGCCATCCGCGATGATGTTTCGATGCCCCAGCATTTT,CAIRDDVSMPQHF
once,.,TRBJ2-5,TRBV7-3,TGTGCCAGCAGCCCGGAGGGACAGCAAGAGACCCAGTACTTC,CASSPEGQQETQYF
many,TRBD1,TRBJ1-3,TRBV7-9,TGTGCCAGCAGCTCCCCCGGGACAGCTGGAAACACCATATATTTT,CASSSPGTAGNTIYF
few,.,TRBJ1-2,TRBV6-4,TGTGCCAGCAGTGACTCGGCAGGGTCTAACTATGGCTACACCTTC,CASSDSAGSNYGYTF
few,.,TRBJ2-6,TRBV4-2,TGTGCCAGCAGCCAAGATATCGCAGGGACAGGGGCCAACGTCCTGACTTTC,CASSQDIAGTGANVLTF
few,.,TRBJ2-7,TRBV7-7,TGTGCTAGCAGCTGGGGGATTTCCTACGAGCAGTACTTC,CASSWGISYEQYF
.,.,TRBJ1-2,TRBV6-6,TGTGCCAGCAGTTACGGGGTCGGGGCGAACTATGGCTACACCTTC,CASSYGVGANYGYTF